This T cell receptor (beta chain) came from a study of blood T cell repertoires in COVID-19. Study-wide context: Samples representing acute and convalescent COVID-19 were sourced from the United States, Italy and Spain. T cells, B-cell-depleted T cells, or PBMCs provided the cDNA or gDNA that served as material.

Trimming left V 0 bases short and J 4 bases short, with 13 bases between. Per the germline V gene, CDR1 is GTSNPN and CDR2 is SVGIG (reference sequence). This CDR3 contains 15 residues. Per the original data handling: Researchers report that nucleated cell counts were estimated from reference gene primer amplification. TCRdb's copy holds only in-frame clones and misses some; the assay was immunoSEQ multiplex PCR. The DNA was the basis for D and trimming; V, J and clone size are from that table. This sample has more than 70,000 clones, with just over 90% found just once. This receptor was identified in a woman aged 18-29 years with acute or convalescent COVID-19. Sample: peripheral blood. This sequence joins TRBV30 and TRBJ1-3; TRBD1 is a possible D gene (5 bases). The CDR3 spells CAWSVLSGPGNTIYF. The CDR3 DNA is TGTGCCTGGAGTGTACTATCAGGGCCCGGAAACACCATATATTTT.